The T cell receptor (beta chain) under discussion was sequenced for a study of cytomegalovirus exposure and HLA in healthy donors (dated by TCRdb to about 2017). With respect to the entire study: An earlier analysis of several hundred of the donors reported 276 Gb of sequence data and 95 million to 120 million unique TCR beta sequences obtained from about 179 million T cells. HLA typing covered class I and class II loci at four-digit resolution. The number of typed donors differed by locus: about 620-640 for A, B, C, DRB1 and DQB1; 500 to 550 for DQA1; over 600 for DPA1; and some 430 for DPB1. The study combined high-throughput TCR immunosequencing, statistical association of individual TCRs with disease status, and machine learning to predict cytomegalovirus infection status. The aim of the study was to test whether cataloging public T cell receptors could identify signatures of past pathogen exposure. Across 398 genotyped donors of the cohort, an average of about 240,000 unique TCR beta nucleotide sequences per donor were sequenced, and roughly 20% of those sequences were non-productive. In a later analysis, previously published TCR beta repertoires from 600 to 850 donors were re-analyzed and high-resolution HLA genotyping was added so that TCR occurrence patterns could be studied. Approximately 330 gigabases of sequencing data and 91 million or so unique TCR sequences made up an early release that covered approximately 650 HLA-typed donors. The later analysis used no new phenotypic data to find candidate immune exposures, relying instead on TCR beta sequences and their occurrence across donors. Among the roughly 410 genotyped donors, approximately 81% belonged to the genetic ancestry cluster associated with self-reported Caucasian donors. In a later genetic analysis, genome-wide SNP genotypes for about three fifths of the 666 donors were used, and that subset was treated as a discovery cohort. The study used immunosequencing to profile the T cell repertoires of 670 or so subjects and linked those repertoires to cytomegalovirus serostatus. Every discovery cohort repertoire had been produced on one sequencing platform. Besides the first cohort of about 730 subjects, a separate validation cohort made up of over 100 different subjects was used. Roughly five DR-DQ haplotypes were handled as single units for association and clustering because linkage in the cohort was strong. To decide whether each TCR beta V gene segment behaved as functional or pseudogenic, an earlier analysis of approximately 600 of the donors relied on high-throughput TCR beta sequencing. Donor age, sex, ethnicity and CMV serostatus were compiled alongside the repertoire data. Results the study describes overall, beyond this receptor: According to a later analysis, parvovirus B19, influenza, CMV and Epstein-Barr virus appeared linked to several top co-occurrence clusters. The authors suggested that the approach could potentially be generalized to other disease states and immunological phenotypes. Correlated functional status among segregating V segments might be attributable to linkage disequilibrium, but an unknown experimental factor could not be ruled out. According to a later analysis, TCR association rates differed among HLA loci, with DRB1 alleles showing the most associated TCRs and HLA-C alleles showing the fewest. Because counts were too low, under 20 rarely observed V segments, including chromosome 9 orphons, were left out of the earlier analysis of some 600 of the donors. In this cohort, only TCR beta chains were sequenced, and detectable features were limited by the absence of alpha or paired-chain data. In vitro tests confirmed that three of the cytomegalovirus-associated TCR beta chains recognize cytomegalovirus antigens. When HLA alleles, especially DR and DQ, strongly co-occurred, TCR associations were difficult to assign to individual alleles. The only immune exposure information available for the cohort was CMV serostatus. A further reported finding was that TCR beta sequences accurately predicted the HLA-A and HLA-B alleles for most subjects in the first cohort. Specific HLA alleles were associated with over 15,000 TCR beta sequences at a false discovery rate of 0.05 in a later analysis. A total of roughly 160 TCR beta chains were listed by the study as associated with cytomegalovirus. Most TCR sequences were observed very rarely across donors, whereas some public TCRs were present in many individuals. In an earlier analysis of 450 to 750 of the donors, most TCR beta V segments appeared in productive rearrangements about 87% or about 30% of the time, broadly matching IMGT annotations. A cluster of highly shared sequence variants was judged likely to represent a technical artifact of the sequencing pipeline. Compared with the approximately 720-donor mean, donors in an Asian-associated ancestry cluster had fewer N-insertions in productive TCRs, according to a later genetic analysis. In a later genetic analysis, a missense DCLRE1C variant was associated with V-gene and J-gene trimming of TCR beta chains, and the association was replicated in an independent cohort. A later analysis found that HLA-associated TCR beta chains were more clonally expanded and had lower generation probabilities than equally common non-associated chains. Presence/absence analyses assumed roughly uniform sequencing depth across donors, an assumption that may not hold. Because HLA typing was missing for some donors at each locus, association tests included only the typed subset. In a later analysis, most CMV-associated TCR beta chains were found to appear HLA-restricted, with HLA associations seemingly driven largely by CMV exposure. Some IMGT-functional V segments, including TRBV6-2 and TRBV6-3, could not be distinguished by the 87-base-pair reads and were therefore excluded. In both the original and validation cohorts, the classifier was reported to diagnose cytomegalovirus status with high specificity and sensitivity.

The library was made by the immunoSEQ multiplex PCR assay. A mixture of 60 forward primers for TCR Vbeta segments and 13 reverse primers for TCR Jbeta segments was used in the multiplex PCR. Amplification of the CDR3 region of rearranged TCR beta genes was performed with a multiplex PCR assay on genomic DNA. On the Illumina HiSeq System, the amplified TCR beta libraries were sequenced as 87-base-pair reads. In the paper's pipeline: A later analysis counted about 80 million unique TCR beta chains across the 550 to 800 repertoires, and about 10 million of these chains were shared by at least two donors. Raw reads were error-corrected and collapsed into unique sequences with a nearest-neighbor algorithm that merged closely related sequences to remove PCR and sequencing errors. CDR3 sequences were aligned to IMGT reference sequences to assign V, D and J gene segments. For a sequence to be retained, at least a six-nucleotide match to both a V gene segment and a J gene segment was required. Rearrangements were classified as productive when the CDR3 lacked stop codons and remained in frame with V and J, and all other rearrangements were classified as non-productive. Following IMGT convention, CDR3 was defined as the stretch from the second conserved V-encoded cysteine up to the conserved J-encoded phenylalanine. The earlier analysis of 450 to 750 of the donors excluded any sequence lacking an unambiguous match to a single V gene segment. An earlier analysis of several hundred of the donors called V segments functional above 56.7% productive rearrangements and segregating when the between-donor standard deviation exceeded 5%. A statistical classification framework was built for diagnosing cytomegalovirus status from the catalog of TCR beta chain sequences. A later analysis assigned V and J genes by comparing TCR nucleotide sequences with IMGT/GENE-DB human TR gene sequences. In a later analysis, CDR3 sequences and most-parsimonious VDJ recombination scenarios were assigned using the TCRdist pipeline. A later analysis defined each TCR beta chain by its CDR3 amino acid sequence plus V-gene family, and excluded reads lacking a unique V-gene family. As a way to deal with suspected cross-contamination and a sequencing artifact, a later analysis dropped approximately 570 nucleotide sequences that were highly shared and had low generation probability. For each public chain, a later analysis derived a clonal expansion index from normalized ranks of inferred template counts within each repertoire. A later analysis computed generation probabilities with a VDJ recombination model fitted to out-of-frame rearrangements, and checked the results against IGoR. In a later analysis, TCR-TCR, TCR-HLA and TCR-CMV co-occurrence was scored with hypergeometric tests, and a repertoire-size bias correction was applied to TCR pairs. To estimate false discovery rates, a later analysis permuted the HLA or CMV assignments 20 times. A later analysis grouped co-occurring TCRs with DBSCAN, adding TCRdist sequence similarity when clustering within HLA-allele-positive subsets. For co-occurrence clustering, repertoires with fewer than 30,000 or more than 120,000 public chains were excluded, along with roughly 5 repertoires with anomalous nucleotide sharing. What TCRdb holds here is the immuneACCESS table cut down to in-frame rearrangements. Part of the clones is not present; checked against another copy, under half of the missing clones reflect an unresolved V gene, and the others are unexplained. The V and J calls and clone size are taken from that table; D and trimming were inferred from the DNA. In this sample the table shows 120,000 to 150,000 clones, roughly three quarters of which occur a single time. 4% to 6% of the sample belongs to the ten largest clones.

This clone was detected a few times. The antigen it recognizes is unknown. The sample holds no much larger clone one base away, and base qualities are not on file. From the cysteine through the phenylalanine, the CDR3 covers 17 amino acids. The kept DNA is CDR3 alone, 51 bases in frame from the first base. CDR1 MNHEY and CDR2 SMNVEV were looked up in the germline V gene (reference sequence). After removal of 1 base from V and 7 bases from J, the junction retains 10 bases not matched to a gene. The cohort consisted of approximately 670 healthy bone marrow donors. At the time of sampling, every cohort member was nominally healthy, though immune exposures that went unrecorded were likely present. The donor was CMV seronegative and was included in the group of several hundred seronegative cohort members. Each donor provided a peripheral blood sample, and peripheral blood mononuclear cells were used for TCR beta sequencing. The Qiagen DNeasy Blood Extraction Kit was used to extract genomic DNA from the blood cell samples.

This TCR derives from a woman between 50 and 59 years old in good health and CMV-seronegative. The chain is assembled from TRBV27 and TRBJ2-1, and 10 junction bases match TRBD1. The sequenced material came from PBMCs. This receptor carries the CDR3 CASSLWGGDRGSNEQFF. The nucleotide sequence is given as TGTGCCAGCAGTTTATGGGGTGGGGACAGGGGCAGTAATGAGCAGTTCTTC.